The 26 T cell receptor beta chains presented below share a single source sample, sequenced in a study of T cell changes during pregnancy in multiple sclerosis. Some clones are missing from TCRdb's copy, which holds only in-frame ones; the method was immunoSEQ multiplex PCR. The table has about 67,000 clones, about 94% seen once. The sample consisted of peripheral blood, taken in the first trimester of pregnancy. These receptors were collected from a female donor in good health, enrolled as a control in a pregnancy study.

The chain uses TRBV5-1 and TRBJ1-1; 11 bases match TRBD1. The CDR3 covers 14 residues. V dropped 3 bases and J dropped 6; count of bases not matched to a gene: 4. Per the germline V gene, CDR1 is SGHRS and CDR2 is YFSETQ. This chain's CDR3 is CASSWGDRGAEAFF. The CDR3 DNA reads TGCGCCAGCAGCTGGGGGGACAGGGGGGCTGAAGCTTTCTTT.

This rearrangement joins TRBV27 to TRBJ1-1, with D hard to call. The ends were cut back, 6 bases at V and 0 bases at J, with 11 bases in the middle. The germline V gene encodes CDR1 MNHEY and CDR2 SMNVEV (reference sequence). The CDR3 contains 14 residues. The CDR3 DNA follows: TGTGCCAGCAGAAGTGAGGTATTGAACACTGAAGCTTTCTTT. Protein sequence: CASRSEVLNTEAFF.

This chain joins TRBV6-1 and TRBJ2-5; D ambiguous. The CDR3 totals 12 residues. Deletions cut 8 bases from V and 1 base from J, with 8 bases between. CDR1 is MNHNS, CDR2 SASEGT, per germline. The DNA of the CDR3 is TGTGCCAGCTCACAAATCCAAGAGACCCAGTACTTC. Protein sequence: CASSQIQETQYF.

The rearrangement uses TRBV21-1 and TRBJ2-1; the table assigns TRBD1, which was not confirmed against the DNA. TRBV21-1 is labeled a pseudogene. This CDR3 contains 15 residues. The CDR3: CASSKYLLIPGEQFF. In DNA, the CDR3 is TGTGCCAGCAGCAAATACTTGTTAATCCCAGGAGAGCAGTTCTTC.

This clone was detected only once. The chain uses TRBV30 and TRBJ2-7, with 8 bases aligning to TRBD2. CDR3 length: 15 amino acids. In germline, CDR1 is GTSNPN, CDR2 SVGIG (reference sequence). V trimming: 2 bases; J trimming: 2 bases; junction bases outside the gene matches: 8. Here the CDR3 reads CAWSSASSGPYEQYF. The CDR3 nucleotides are TGTGCCTGGAGTTCGGCGTCTAGCGGGCCCTACGAGCAGTACTTC.

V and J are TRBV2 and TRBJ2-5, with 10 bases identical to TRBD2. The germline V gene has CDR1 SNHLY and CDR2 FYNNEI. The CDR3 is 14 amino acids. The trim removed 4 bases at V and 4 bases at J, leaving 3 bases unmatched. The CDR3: CASSGLAGAETQYF. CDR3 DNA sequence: TGTGCCAGCAGTGGGCTAGCGGGAGCAGAGACCCAGTACTTC. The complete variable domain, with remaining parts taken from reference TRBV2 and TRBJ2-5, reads EPEVTQTPSHQVTQMGQEVILRCVPISNHLYFYWYRQILGQKVEFLVSFYNNEISEKSEIFDDQFSVERPDGSNFTLKIRSTKLEDSAMYFCASSGLAGAETQYFGPGTRLLVL.

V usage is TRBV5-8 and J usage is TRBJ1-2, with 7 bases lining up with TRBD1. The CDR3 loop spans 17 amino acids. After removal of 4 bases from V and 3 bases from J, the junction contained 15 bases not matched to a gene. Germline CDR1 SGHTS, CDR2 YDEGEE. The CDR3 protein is CASSPEDRPSGYYGYTF. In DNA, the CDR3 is TGTGCCAGCAGCCCAGAGGACAGGCCCAGCGGATACTATGGCTACACCTTC.

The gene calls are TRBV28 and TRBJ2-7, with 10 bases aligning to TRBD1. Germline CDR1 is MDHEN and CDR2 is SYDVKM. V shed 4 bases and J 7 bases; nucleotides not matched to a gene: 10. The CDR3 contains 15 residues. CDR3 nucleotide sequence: TGTGCCAGCAGTTCTCCCGGGACAGGGGAAAAAGAGCAGTACTTC. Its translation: CASSSPGTGEKEQYF.

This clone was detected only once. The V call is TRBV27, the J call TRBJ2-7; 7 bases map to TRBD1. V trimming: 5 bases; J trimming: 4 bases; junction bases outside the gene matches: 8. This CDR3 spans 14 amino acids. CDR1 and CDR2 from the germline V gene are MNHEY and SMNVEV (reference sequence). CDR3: CASSPGQDRYEQYF. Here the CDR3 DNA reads TGTGCCAGCAGTCCCGGACAGGATCGATACGAGCAGTACTTC.

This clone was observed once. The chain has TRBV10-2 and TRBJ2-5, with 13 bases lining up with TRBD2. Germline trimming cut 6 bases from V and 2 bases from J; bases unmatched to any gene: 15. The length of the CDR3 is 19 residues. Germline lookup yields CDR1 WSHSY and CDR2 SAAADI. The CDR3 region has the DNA TGCGCCAGCAGATTACTTTGGGGACTAGCGGGAAGGGAGCAAGAGACCCAGTACTTC. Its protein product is CASRLLWGLAGREQETQYF.

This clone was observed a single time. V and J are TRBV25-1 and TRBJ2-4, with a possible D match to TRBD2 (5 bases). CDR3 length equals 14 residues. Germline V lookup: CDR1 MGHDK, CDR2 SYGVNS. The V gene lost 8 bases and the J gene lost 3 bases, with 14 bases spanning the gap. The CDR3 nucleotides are TGTGCCAGCTCCCAGACCGGGGACAAAAACATTCAGTACTTC. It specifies CASSQTGDKNIQYF. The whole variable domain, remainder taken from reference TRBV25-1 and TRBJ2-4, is EADIYQTPRYLVIGTGKKITLECSQTMGHDKMYWYQQDPGMELHLIHYSYGVNSTEKGDLSSESTVSRIRTEHFPLTLESARPSHTSQYLCASSQTGDKNIQYFGAGTRLSVL.

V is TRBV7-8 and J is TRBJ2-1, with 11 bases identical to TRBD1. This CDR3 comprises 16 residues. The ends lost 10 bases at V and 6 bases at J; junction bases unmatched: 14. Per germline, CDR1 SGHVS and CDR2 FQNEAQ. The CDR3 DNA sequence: TGTGCCACTCCCTCCGGCCGGGACAGGGGGGGCAATGAGCAGTTCTTC. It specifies CATPSGRDRGGNEQFF.

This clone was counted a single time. CDR3 loop: CASSQRGGLNEKLFF. The CDR3 DNA reads TGTGCCAGCAGCCAACGGGGGGGGCTTAATGAAAAACTGTTTTTT. The rearrangement joins TRBV11-2 to TRBJ1-4; possibly TRBD1 for D (6 bases). This CDR3 region has 15 residues. V was shortened by 5 bases and J by 4 bases, with 14 bases between the two germline ends. Germline CDR1 reads SGHAT; CDR2 reads FQNNGV.

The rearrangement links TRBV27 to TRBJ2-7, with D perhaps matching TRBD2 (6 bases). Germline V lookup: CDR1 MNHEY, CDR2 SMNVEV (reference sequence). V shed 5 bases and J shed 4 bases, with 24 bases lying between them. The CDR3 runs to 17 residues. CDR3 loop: CASSLRGPRERVYEQYF. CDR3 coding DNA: TGTGCCAGCAGTCTCCGAGGTCCGAGGGAGCGGGTTTACGAGCAGTACTTC.

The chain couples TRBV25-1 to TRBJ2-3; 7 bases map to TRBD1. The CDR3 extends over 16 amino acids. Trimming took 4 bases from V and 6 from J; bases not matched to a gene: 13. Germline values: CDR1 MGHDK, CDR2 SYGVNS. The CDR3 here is CASSGGRTGESDTQYF. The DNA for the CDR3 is TGTGCCAGCAGTGGGGGAAGAACAGGGGAAAGTGATACGCAGTATTTT.

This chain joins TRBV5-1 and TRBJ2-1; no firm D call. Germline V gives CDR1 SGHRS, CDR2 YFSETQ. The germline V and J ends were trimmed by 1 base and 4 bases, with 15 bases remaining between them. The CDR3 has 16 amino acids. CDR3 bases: TGCGCCAGCAGCTTGTCCATCCCAGGTTGGTACAATGAGCAGTTCTTC. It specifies CASSLSIPGWYNEQFF. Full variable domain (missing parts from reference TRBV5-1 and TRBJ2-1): KAGVTQTPRYLIKTRGQQVTLSCSPISGHRSVSWYQQTPGQGLQFLFEYFSETQRNKGNFPGRFSGRQFSNSRSEMNVSTLELGDSALYLCASSLSIPGWYNEQFFGPGTRLTVL.

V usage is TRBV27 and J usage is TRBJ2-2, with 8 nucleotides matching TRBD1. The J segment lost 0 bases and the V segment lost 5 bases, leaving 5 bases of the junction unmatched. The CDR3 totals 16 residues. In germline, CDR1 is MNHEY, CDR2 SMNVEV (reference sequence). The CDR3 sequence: CASSDRTGPNTGELFF. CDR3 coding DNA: TGTGCCAGCAGTGATCGGACAGGGCCGAACACCGGGGAGCTGTTTTTT.

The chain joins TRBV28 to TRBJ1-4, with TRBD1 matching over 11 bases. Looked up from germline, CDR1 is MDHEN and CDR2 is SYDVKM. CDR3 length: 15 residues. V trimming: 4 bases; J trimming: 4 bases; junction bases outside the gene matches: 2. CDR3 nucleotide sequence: TGTGCCAGCAGTTCTGGGACAGGGGGTAATGAAAAACTGTTTTTT. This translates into CASSSGTGGNEKLFF.

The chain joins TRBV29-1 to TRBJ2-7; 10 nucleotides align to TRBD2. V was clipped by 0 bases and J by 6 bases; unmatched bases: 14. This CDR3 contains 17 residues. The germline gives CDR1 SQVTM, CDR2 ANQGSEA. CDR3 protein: CSVEDRSASGSSIEQYF. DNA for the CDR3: TGCAGCGTTGAAGATCGTTCGGCTAGCGGGAGCTCCATCGAGCAGTACTTC.

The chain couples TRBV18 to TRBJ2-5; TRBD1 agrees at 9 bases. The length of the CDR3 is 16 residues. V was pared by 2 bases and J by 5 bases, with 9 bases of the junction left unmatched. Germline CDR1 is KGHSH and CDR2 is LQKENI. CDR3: CASSPTDRDRVETQYF. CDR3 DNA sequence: TGTGCCAGCTCACCAACGGACAGGGACAGGGTGGAGACCCAGTACTTC. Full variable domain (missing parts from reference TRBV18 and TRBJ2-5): NAGVMQNPRHLVRRRGQEARLRCSPMKGHSHVYWYRQLPEEGLKFMVYLQKENIIDESGMPKERFSAEFPKEGPSILRIQQVVRGDSAAYFCASSPTDRDRVETQYFGPGTRLLVL.

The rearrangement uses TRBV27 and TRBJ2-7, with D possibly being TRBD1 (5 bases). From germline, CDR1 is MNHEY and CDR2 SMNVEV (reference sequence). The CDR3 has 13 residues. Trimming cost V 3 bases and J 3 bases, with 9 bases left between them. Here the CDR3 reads CASSLQGDYEQYF. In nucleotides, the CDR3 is TGTGCCAGCAGTTTGCAGGGTGACTACGAGCAGTACTTC.

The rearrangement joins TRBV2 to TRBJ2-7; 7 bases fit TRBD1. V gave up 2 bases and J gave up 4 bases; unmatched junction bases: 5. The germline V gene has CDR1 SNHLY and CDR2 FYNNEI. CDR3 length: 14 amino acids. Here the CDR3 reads CASSEQGQLYEQYF. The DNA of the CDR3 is TGTGCCAGCAGTGAACAGGGACAGCTTTACGAGCAGTACTTC.

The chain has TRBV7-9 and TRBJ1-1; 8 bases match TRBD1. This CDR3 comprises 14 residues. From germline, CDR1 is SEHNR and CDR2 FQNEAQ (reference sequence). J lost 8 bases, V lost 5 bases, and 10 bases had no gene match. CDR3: CASSPRDRYWEAFF. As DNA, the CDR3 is TGTGCCAGCAGCCCCCGGGACAGGTATTGGGAAGCTTTCTTT.

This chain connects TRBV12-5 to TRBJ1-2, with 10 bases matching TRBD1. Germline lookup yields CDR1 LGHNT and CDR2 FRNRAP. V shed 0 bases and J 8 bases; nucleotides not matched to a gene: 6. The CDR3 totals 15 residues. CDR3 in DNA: TGTGCTAGTGGTTTGGTAAGGGGACAGGGGCCCGGCTACACCTTC. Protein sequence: CASGLVRGQGPGYTF.

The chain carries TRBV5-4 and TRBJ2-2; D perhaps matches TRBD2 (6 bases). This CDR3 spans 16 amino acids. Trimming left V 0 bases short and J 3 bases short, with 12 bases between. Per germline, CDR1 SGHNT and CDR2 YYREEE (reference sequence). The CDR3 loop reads CASSLAGTGDTGELFF. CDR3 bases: TGTGCCAGCAGCTTGGCCGGGACGGGAGACACCGGGGAGCTGTTTTTT.

CDR3 coding DNA: TGTGCCAGCATACGGGACACCGGCTCCTACGAGCAGTACTTC. Protein: CASIRDTGSYEQYF. This chain connects TRBV28 to TRBJ2-7; possible D gene TRBD1, 6 bases. There are 14 residues in the CDR3. The V end was cut by 7 bases, the J end by 0 bases, with 13 bases between. CDR1 is MDHEN and CDR2 is SYDVKM in the germline V gene.